Given below is one TCR beta chain in context. Germline V gene sequence: CDR1 GTSNPN, CDR2 SVGIG (reference sequence). Trimming removed 3 bases at V and 5 bases at J, with 10 bases between. The CDR3 spans 12 residues. Sequencing used cDNA as its template, made by extracting RNA and reverse transcribing it. TCRdb keeps only in-frame clones here, not all; method: immunoSEQ multiplex PCR. Of about 210,000 clones detected, approximately 70% appear once; the ten largest clones hold over 1%. This specimen belongs to a study of CD8+ T cells in alopecia areata. The treatment was: oral pan-JAK inhibitor, 5-10 mg twice daily. Lesional scalp punch biopsies and peripheral blood were collected from alopecia areata patients.

The chain recombines TRBV30 with TRBJ2-5; no clear D. The sequence was obtained from a human donor with alopecia areata. Sequencing was performed on CD4+ T cells sorted from blood, taken at week 44, from a patient treated with tofacitinib. The CDR3 DNA reads TGTGCCTGGAGGCGAGCGACGGAGACCCAGTACTTC. Protein: CAWRRATETQYF.